A single sample is the source of the 28 T cell receptor beta chains below, sequenced in a study of T cells after yellow fever vaccination. Via MiXCR, TCRdb re-called the 5' RACE reads, giving one row per CDR3 protein. The sample lists approximately 160,000 distinct CDR3 sequences; 9.3% were seen once. Sequencing was performed on CD8+ T cells sorted from PBMCs, taken 45 days after the yellow fever booster vaccination. Every receptor here comes from a man younger than 35 who received the YFV17D yellow fever vaccine.

This clonotype has ten or more counts. The genes are TRBV6-5 and TRBJ2-5, with D unresolved. V was cut by 5 bases and J by 0 bases, with 16 bases left in between. This CDR3 spans 16 amino acids. Germline V gene sequence: CDR1 MNHEY, CDR2 SVGAGI. The CDR3 sequence: CASSPGILQNQETQYF. The CDR3, as DNA: TGTGCCAGCAGTCCAGGCATTTTACAGAACCAAGAGACCCAGTACTTC.

This clonotype appeared a few times. The V call is TRBV27, the J call TRBJ2-3; the match to TRBD2 covers 9 bases. The CDR3 is 15 amino acids. V was pared by 5 bases and J by 5 bases, with 8 bases of the junction left unmatched. Germline V gives CDR1 MNHEY, CDR2 SMNVEV (reference sequence). The DNA of the CDR3 is TGTGCCAGCAGTCCACACGGACTAGCGAAAGATACGCAGTATTTT. Translating it yields CASSPHGLAKDTQYF.

The CDR3 region has the DNA TGTGCCAGCAGCTTCCCCGAGACCTTCAAAGTAGAGCAGTTCTTC. Translated: CASSFPETFKVEQFF. The V call is TRBV7-8, the J call TRBJ2-1; no clear D gene. This CDR3 has 15 amino acids. CDR1 and CDR2 from the germline V gene are SGHVS and FQNEAQ. Between the trimmed V and J ends, which lost 3 bases and 10 bases, there was a span of 19 bases.

This clonotype was seen more than once but under ten times. This chain connects TRBV4-3 to TRBJ2-2, with D possibly matching TRBD2 (6 bases). CDR1 and CDR2 (germline): LGHNA, YSLEER. CDR3 length: 14 residues. Trimming removed 2 bases at V and 5 bases at J, with 9 bases between. CDR3 bases: TGCGCCAGCAGCCAAATGGGACTTACCGGGGAGCTGTTTTTT. Amino acids: CASSQMGLTGELFF.

This clonotype was counted between two and nine times. The chain has TRBV4-3 and TRBJ2-3; TRBD2 matches at 12 bases. This CDR3 region has 16 residues. From germline, CDR1 is LGHNA and CDR2 YSLEER. The V gene end was trimmed by 0 bases and the J gene end by 4 bases; junction bases not matched to a gene: 2. The CDR3 coding sequence is TGCGCCAGCAGCCAAGATCTAGCGGGGGGGCCAGATACGCAGTATTTT. The encoded protein is CASSQDLAGGPDTQYF.

This clonotype was counted between two and nine times. The DNA for the CDR3 is TGTGCCACCGGCCGGACAGGCTACAATGAGCAGTTCTTC. Protein sequence: CATGRTGYNEQFF. The chain combines TRBV24-1 with TRBJ2-1; 7 bases agree with TRBD1. CDR3 size: 13 residues. Unmatched junction bases numbered 4, after V lost 9 bases and J lost 3 bases. Germline loops: CDR1 KGHDR, CDR2 SFDVKD.

The chain has TRBV4-2 and TRBJ2-7; the D gene is possibly TRBD2 (5 bases). This CDR3 contains 12 residues. V was shortened by 1 base and J by 7 bases, with 8 bases between the two germline ends. Germline CDR1 LGHNA, CDR2 YNFKEQ. This CDR3 is CASSQVREEQYF. CDR3 coding DNA: TGTGCCAGCAGCCAAGTGAGGGAGGAGCAGTACTTC.

The DNA for the CDR3 is TGCGCCAGCAGCTTGAGGACAGGCCGGGGAGTAACTCCTAACTATGGCTACACCTTC. Residues: CASSLRTGRGVTPNYGYTF. The J gene is TRBJ1-2, the V gene TRBV5-1; 7 bases map to TRBD1. After removal of 1 base from V and 0 bases from J, the junction contained 15 bases not matched to a gene. CDR1 and CDR2 (germline): SGHRS, YFSETQ. The CDR3 spans 19 residues.

This chain links TRBV5-4 with TRBJ2-7; 7 nucleotides match TRBD1. Germline trimming cut 0 bases from V and 3 bases from J; bases unmatched to any gene: 3. The CDR3 is made up of 14 amino acids. The germline CDR1 and CDR2 sequences are SGHNT and YYREEE (reference sequence). The CDR3 sequence: CASSLDSGGYEQYV. The CDR3 DNA sequence: TGTGCCAGCAGCTTGGACTCAGGGGGCTACGAGCAGTACGTC.

The table lists this clonotype with a few counts. The V gene is TRBV9, the J gene TRBJ2-5; D is perhaps TRBD2 (6 bases). CDR3 length: 13 amino acids. From germline, CDR1 is SGDLS and CDR2 YYNGEE. V was pared by 0 bases and J by 4 bases, with 7 bases between. The CDR3 here is CASSVGGVETQYF. CDR3 nucleotide sequence: TGTGCCAGCAGCGTAGGGGGGGTAGAGACCCAGTACTTC.

This chain uses TRBV13 with TRBJ2-3; a possible D gene is TRBD2 (5 bases). Germline V CDR1 and CDR2: PRHDT, FYEKMQ (reference sequence). Trimming shortened V by 3 bases and J by 0 bases, and 10 bases separated the two germline ends. CDR3 length: 15 amino acids. The CDR3 reads CASSFMRASTDTQYF. Written as DNA, the CDR3 is TGTGCCAGCAGCTTCATGCGGGCTAGCACAGATACGCAGTATTTT.

There are many counts of this clonotype. The chain links TRBV12-3 or TRBV12-4 to TRBJ2-7; TRBD1 might be the D (6 bases). The CDR3 has 13 amino acids. The ends were cut back, 5 bases at V and 6 bases at J, with 14 bases in the middle. DNA for the CDR3: TGTGCCAGCAGTCTTGGACAGACCCTCGAGCAGTACTTC. Protein: CASSLGQTLEQYF.

V and J are TRBV9 and TRBJ2-7; D may be TRBD1 or TRBD2 (5 bases each). Germline V gives CDR1 SGDLS, CDR2 YYNGEE. V was trimmed by 7 bases and J by 3 bases, leaving 17 bases between them. The CDR3 has 14 residues. CDR3 protein: CASRRGRLHYEQYF. The CDR3 DNA follows: TGTGCCAGCCGACGGGGCCGACTCCACTACGAGCAGTACTTC.

Many counts were recorded for this clonotype. V is TRBV29-1 and J is TRBJ2-5, with D maybe TRBD2 (5 bases). V was cut by 0 bases and J by 5 bases, with 13 bases left in between. CDR1 SQVTM and CDR2 ANQGSEA come from the germline V gene. The CDR3 covers 14 residues. CDR3 sequence: CSVEDGREGETQYF. The CDR3 nucleotides are TGCAGCGTTGAAGATGGGAGAGAAGGGGAGACCCAGTACTTC.

The V and J genes are TRBV19 and TRBJ1-5, with 7 bases matching TRBD1. The CDR3 extends over 15 amino acids. CDR1 LNHDA and CDR2 SQIVND come from the germline V gene (reference sequence). The V and J ends lost 6 bases and 1 base, in that order; junction bases with no gene match: 6. CDR3 loop: CASSIAGGSNQPQHF. The CDR3 DNA reads TGTGCCAGTAGCATCGCAGGGGGGAGCAATCAGCCCCAGCATTTT.

This clonotype was counted between two and nine times. The V gene is TRBV27, the J gene TRBJ1-5; possibly TRBD1 for D (5 bases). CDR3 length equals 14 residues. Germline assignment: CDR1 MNHEY and CDR2 SMNVEV (reference sequence). V was cut by 4 bases and J by 1 base, with 8 bases left in between. The DNA of the CDR3 is TGTGCCAGCAGTTCCCGGGACAGCAATCAGCCCCAGCATTTT. This gives the protein CASSSRDSNQPQHF.

This clonotype was found a few times. A read error may produce the germline difference seen at one junction end. The CDR3 DNA reads TGCTCCAGCAGCTTGAGAGGGGGGTTGTCCGATGAGCAGTTCTTC. It is translated as CSSSLRGGLSDEQFF. The V call is TRBV5-1, the J call TRBJ2-1; D is tentatively TRBD1 or TRBD2 (6 bases each). The CDR3 has 15 amino acids. The V gene's germline CDR1 is SGHRS and CDR2 YFSETQ.

A few counts support this clonotype. The genes are TRBV7-9 and TRBJ2-6, with D possibly TRBD2 on 6 matching bases. The CDR3 has 13 amino acids. Germline V gene lookup returns CDR1 SEHNR and CDR2 FQNEAQ (reference sequence). The V and J ends lost 4 bases and 18 bases respectively, with 19 bases between them. In nucleotides, the CDR3 is TGTGCCAGCAGCTCGGGGGACGGTCAACGTCGGACTTTC. Protein product: CASSSGDGQRRTF.

The gene calls are TRBV7-3 and TRBJ2-5; unclear D gene. The CDR3 runs to 14 residues. CDR1 and CDR2 (germline): SGHTA, FQGTGA. V was trimmed by 6 bases and J by 1 base, leaving 12 bases between them. The CDR3 loop reads CASSRLILQETQYF. CDR3 nucleotides: TGTGCCAGCAGTCGACTGATACTCCAAGAGACCCAGTACTTC.

This clonotype was detected only a few times. V is TRBV7-2 and J is TRBJ2-7; the match to TRBD1 covers 7 bases. After removal of 6 bases from V and 4 bases from J, the junction contained 9 bases not matched to a gene. Per germline, CDR1 SGHTA and CDR2 FQGNSA. This CDR3 is built from 14 residues. The CDR3 loop is CASSRPPRGYEQYF. The CDR3 DNA sequence: TGTGCCAGCAGTCGACCGCCCAGGGGGTACGAGCAGTACTTC.

The chain recombines TRBV29-1 with TRBJ2-6; TRBD1 aligns across 10 bases. J lost 0 bases, V lost 4 bases, and 9 bases had no gene match. The V gene's germline CDR1 is SQVTM and CDR2 ANQGSEA. This CDR3 is 18 amino acids long. This CDR3 reads CSVAEGQGPSSGANVLTF. CDR3 DNA: TGCAGCGTTGCAGAGGGACAGGGGCCTAGCTCTGGGGCCAACGTCCTGACTTTC.

The chain carries TRBV5-1 and TRBJ2-3; the match to TRBD2 covers 8 bases. V trimming: 0 bases; J trimming: 0 bases; junction bases outside the gene matches: 3. CDR3 length equals 16 residues. Germline CDR1 is SGHRS and CDR2 is YFSETQ. The CDR3 sequence is CASSLAQRGSTDTQYF. For the CDR3, the DNA is TGCGCCAGCAGCTTGGCCCAGCGGGGGAGCACAGATACGCAGTATTTT.

This clonotype has more than one count but fewer than ten. The chain is built from TRBV19 and TRBJ1-5; a weak D match, TRBD1 (5 bases). CDR3 length: 15 residues. The V and J ends lost 3 bases and 3 bases respectively, with 12 bases between them. Germline V gene data show CDR1 as LNHDA and CDR2 as SQIVND (reference sequence). The DNA of the CDR3 is TGTGCCAGTAGTATTTGGGGGAGTAACAATCAGCCCCAGCATTTT. Its protein product is CASSIWGSNNQPQHF. The full variable domain, rest sourced from reference TRBV19 and TRBJ1-5, is DGGITQSPKYLFRKEGQNVTLSCEQNLNHDAMYWYRQDPGQGLRLIYYSQIVNDFQKGDIAEGYSVSREKKESFPLTVTSAQKNPTAFYLCASSIWGSNNQPQHFGDGTRLSIL.

The table lists this clonotype with a few counts. CDR3 nucleotides: TGTGCCAGCAGCCTCCTCGGGACAGGGGCTGGGGAGACCCAGTACTTC. Amino acids: CASSLLGTGAGETQYF. This chain links TRBV27 with TRBJ2-5; 10 bases are shared with TRBD1. The CDR3 contains 16 residues. V lost 6 bases, J lost 5 bases, and 12 bases stayed unmatched. Germline V CDR1 and CDR2: MNHEY, SMNVEV (reference sequence).

This chain links TRBV7-3 with TRBJ2-2, with D perhaps assigned TRBD1 or TRBD2 (6 bases each). With 0 bases removed from V and 1 base from J, the gap between germline ends came to 18 bases. Germline V gives CDR1 SGHTA, CDR2 FQGTGA. CDR3 size: 19 residues. In nucleotides, the CDR3 is TGTGCCAGCAGCTTAACGGGTCCGGGAGTGACAGGGAACACCGGGGAGCTGTTTTTT. This sequence encodes CASSLTGPGVTGNTGELFF.

The chain joins TRBV5-1 to TRBJ2-7; a weak D match, TRBD2 (5 bases). The germline V and J ends were trimmed by 2 bases and 5 bases, with 14 bases remaining between them. Germline V CDR1 and CDR2: SGHRS, YFSETQ. The CDR3 extends over 14 amino acids. CDR3 nucleotide sequence: TGCGCCAGCAGCTTCGGAGGAGGTGGAGACGAGCAGTACGTC. Residues: CASSFGGGGDEQYV.

At least ten counts were recorded for this clonotype. The V and J genes are TRBV27 and TRBJ2-1, with 8 bases that match TRBD2. This CDR3 contains 14 residues. V lost 4 bases, J lost 4 bases, and 3 bases stayed unmatched. Per germline, CDR1 MNHEY and CDR2 SMNVEV (reference sequence). CDR3 coding DNA: TGTGCCAGCAGTTACGGCGGGAGGTACAATGAGCAGTTCTTC. This sequence encodes CASSYGGRYNEQFF.

This clonotype was detected ten times or more. The chain recombines TRBV12-3 or TRBV12-4 with TRBJ2-7; no clear D. The CDR3 totals 13 residues. V gave up 6 bases and J gave up 3 bases, with 12 bases separating them. The chain's CDR3 is CASRGKLIYEQYF. Here the CDR3 DNA reads TGTGCCAGCAGAGGAAAGCTGATCTACGAGCAGTACTTC.